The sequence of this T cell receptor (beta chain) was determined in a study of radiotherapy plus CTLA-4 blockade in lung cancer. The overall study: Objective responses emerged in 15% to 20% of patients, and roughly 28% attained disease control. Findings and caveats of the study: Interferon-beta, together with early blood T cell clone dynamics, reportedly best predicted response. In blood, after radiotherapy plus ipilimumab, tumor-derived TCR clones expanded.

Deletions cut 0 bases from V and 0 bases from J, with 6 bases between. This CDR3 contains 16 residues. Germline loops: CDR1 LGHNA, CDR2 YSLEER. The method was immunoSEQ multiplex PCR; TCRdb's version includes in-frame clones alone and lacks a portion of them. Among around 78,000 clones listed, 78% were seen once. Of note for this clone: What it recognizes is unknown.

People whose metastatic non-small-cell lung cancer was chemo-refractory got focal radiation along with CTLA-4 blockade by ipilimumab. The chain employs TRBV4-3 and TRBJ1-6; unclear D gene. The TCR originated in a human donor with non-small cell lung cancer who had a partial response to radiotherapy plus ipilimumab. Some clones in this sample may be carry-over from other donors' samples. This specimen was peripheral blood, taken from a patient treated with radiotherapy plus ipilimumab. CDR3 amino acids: CASSQDLSSYNSPLHF. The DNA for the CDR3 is TGCGCCAGCAGCCAAGATCTGAGCTCCTATAATTCACCCCTCCACTTT.